Presented here are 28 T cell receptor beta chains from one specimen sequenced in a study of CD8+ T cells in alopecia areata. Treatment noted: oral pan-JAK inhibitor, 5-10 mg twice daily. Reverse transcription of extracted RNA yielded cDNA, which provided the sequencing template. Sequencing was performed with immunoSEQ multiplex PCR; in TCRdb, only in-frame clones are kept and a portion is missing. The sample yields tens of thousands of clones, 46% seen once. Sample: CD8+ T cells sorted from blood, taken at roughly week 36, from a patient treated with tofacitinib. The source of these receptors is a human donor with alopecia areata.

This clone occurred a few times. The gene calls are TRBV9 and TRBJ2-7, with a tentative D call TRBD2 (6 bases). Trimming took off 5 bases at V and 4 bases at J, with 16 bases between the two ends. The CDR3 is 14 residues long. Germline V gene sequence: CDR1 SGDLS, CDR2 YYNGEE. CDR3 residues: CASSGEGLLYEQYF. CDR3 DNA sequence: TGTGCCAGCAGTGGAGAAGGACTACTTTACGAGCAGTACTTC.

This clone showed up just a few times. The chain combines TRBV9 with TRBJ2-1, with TRBD2 as a possible D gene (6 bases). CDR1 and CDR2 from the germline V gene are SGDLS and YYNGEE. The CDR3 consists of 16 residues. V was clipped by 5 bases and J by 6 bases, with 21 bases between them. The DNA of the CDR3 is TGTGCCAGCAGACCTTTGGCGGGATATAGGAGCAATGAGCAGTTCTTC. Protein: CASRPLAGYRSNEQFF.

V is TRBV27 and J is TRBJ2-1, with D perhaps given as TRBD1 or TRBD2 (5 bases each). The CDR3 sequence is 14 residues long. CDR1 and CDR2 from the germline V gene are MNHEY and SMNVEV (reference sequence). V was shortened by 3 bases and J by 4 bases, with 10 bases between the two germline ends. The CDR3 reads CASSLTGPYNEQFF. The CDR3, as DNA: TGTGCCAGCAGTTTGACGGGACCGTACAATGAGCAGTTCTTC.

This clone has a single count. J is TRBJ1-1 and V is TRBV2; D call uncertain. The CDR3 spans 13 residues. Between the trimmed V and J ends, which lost 8 bases and 1 base, there was a span of 11 bases. Germline-derived CDR1 and CDR2 are SNHLY and FYNNEI. The CDR3 is CASVGAENTEAFF. The CDR3, as DNA: TGTGCCAGCGTAGGTGCAGAGAACACTGAAGCTTTCTTT.

Only a few counts were recorded for this clone. This is likely an artifact of a read error, given a far larger clone one base away. The V and J genes are TRBV5-8 and TRBJ2-7; tentative D call: TRBD2 (7 bases). From germline, CDR1 is SGHTS and CDR2 YDEGEE. Trimming shortened V by 1 base and J by 2 bases, and 19 bases separated the two germline ends. This CDR3 contains 17 residues. For the CDR3, the DNA is TGTGCCAGCAGCTTGTTACGGGACTCGGGGGGCGCCTACGAGCAGTACTTC. Translated: CASSLLRDSGGAYEQYF.

The chain is built from TRBV29-1 and TRBJ1-2, with D uncertain. Looked up from germline, CDR1 is SQVTM and CDR2 is ANQGSEA. CDR3 length: 11 amino acids. The DNA of the CDR3 is TGCGTCGGCGGAACAAACTATGGCTACACCTTC. This codes for CVGGTNYGYTF.

This chain joins TRBV6-6 and TRBJ2-7, with D unclear. The V end lost 6 bases, the J end lost 2 bases, and 8 bases lay between the germline ends. The CDR3 totals 12 residues. Germline CDR1 MNHNY, CDR2 SVGAGI (reference sequence). The CDR3 DNA sequence: TGTGCCAGCAGCCCGACCACCTACGAGCAGTACTTC. Residues: CASSPTTYEQYF.

The rearrangement links TRBV19 to TRBJ2-1; 8 positions match TRBD1. Germline V gene sequence: CDR1 LNHDA, CDR2 SQIVND (reference sequence). The J segment lost 12 bases and the V segment lost 4 bases, leaving 2 bases of the junction unmatched. The CDR3 covers 11 residues. The DNA for the CDR3 is TGTGCCAGTAGTAACACAGGGGGGCAGTTCTTC. This sequence encodes CASSNTGGQFF.

The rearrangement links TRBV6-6 to TRBJ1-1; a weak D match, TRBD1 (5 bases). Germline CDR1 and CDR2: MNHNY and SVGAGI (reference sequence). The CDR3 totals 14 residues. V was clipped by 7 bases and J by 3 bases, with 15 bases between them. For the CDR3, the DNA is TGTGCCAGCATCCCACGGGGGGGATACACTGAAGCTTTCTTT. Its protein product is CASIPRGGYTEAFF.

V is TRBV5-6 and J is TRBJ1-4; no clear D. CDR1 is SGHDT and CDR2 is YYEEEE in the germline V gene. There are 14 residues in the CDR3. The ends were cut back, 0 bases at V and 5 bases at J, with 8 bases in the middle. CDR3 coding DNA: TGTGCCAGCAGCTTGGACGGACCCAATGAAAAACTGTTTTTT. Its translation is CASSLDGPNEKLFF.

This chain joins TRBV29-1 and TRBJ2-7, with D tentatively TRBD1 (6 bases). With 3 bases removed from V and 3 bases from J, the gap between germline ends came to 12 bases. The CDR3 has 13 amino acids. The germline CDR1 and CDR2 sequences are SQVTM and ANQGSEA. In nucleotides, the CDR3 is TGCAGCGTTGACGGGCAGGGGTTCTACGAGCAGTACTTC. Translated: CSVDGQGFYEQYF.

The chain is built from TRBV11-2 and TRBJ2-1; 13 bases map to TRBD2. Unmatched junction bases numbered 13, after V lost 5 bases and J lost 9 bases. Germline-derived CDR1 and CDR2 are SGHAT and FQNNGV. CDR3 length: 17 amino acids. CDR3 loop: CASSAETSGRFYGEQFF. CDR3 nucleotide sequence: TGTGCCAGCAGCGCCGAGACTAGCGGGAGGTTTTACGGTGAGCAGTTCTTC.

The rearrangement uses TRBV6-5 and TRBJ1-2, with TRBD1 matching over 7 bases. CDR3 size: 14 residues. CDR1 and CDR2 from the germline V gene are MNHEY and SVGAGI. V lost 2 bases to trimming and J lost 7 bases; unmatched junction nucleotides: 7. DNA for the CDR3: TGTGCCAGCAGTTACGGCAACAGGGGAAGTGGCTACACCTTC. The encoded protein is CASSYGNRGSGYTF.

In nucleotides, the CDR3 is TGTGCCAGCAGCGGGATGACAGCCCTAGATACGCAGTATTTT. Translated, it gives CASSGMTALDTQYF. This rearrangement joins TRBV9 to TRBJ2-3; D possibly corresponds to TRBD1 (5 bases). Trimming took 3 bases from V and 5 from J, leaving 13 bases between them. This CDR3 is built from 14 residues. The germline V gene encodes CDR1 SGDLS and CDR2 YYNGEE.

The chain employs TRBV15 and TRBJ2-1, with unresolved D. CDR3 size: 18 residues. Germline CDR1 is LNHNV and CDR2 is YYDKDF (reference sequence). Trimming took off 7 bases at V and 0 bases at J, with 22 bases between the two ends. The CDR3 here is CATTDGGHRVSSYNEQFF. CDR3 bases: TGTGCCACCACGGATGGCGGCCACCGTGTTAGCTCCTACAATGAGCAGTTCTTC.

V usage is TRBV11-2 and J usage is TRBJ2-5; 10 nucleotides match TRBD1. The germline CDR1 and CDR2 sequences are SGHAT and FQNNGV. V gave up 4 bases and J gave up 5 bases; unmatched junction bases: 7. The CDR3 spans 15 residues. CDR3 nucleotide sequence: TGTGCCAGCAGCTCAAGACAGGGGGCGTGGGAGACCCAGTACTTC. It yields the protein CASSSRQGAWETQYF.

This chain uses TRBV29-1 with TRBJ1-2; D gene uncertain. The V end was cut by 5 bases, the J end by 8 bases, with 12 bases between. This CDR3 comprises 11 residues. Germline values: CDR1 SQVTM, CDR2 ANQGSEA. CDR3 loop: CSVRREGGYTF. As DNA, the CDR3 is TGCAGCGTTCGAAGGGAAGGGGGCTACACCTTC.

The chain recombines TRBV25-1 with TRBJ1-1; D gene unclear. Trimming took 6 bases from V and 5 from J, leaving 10 bases between them. Per the germline V gene, CDR1 is MGHDK and CDR2 is SYGVNS. The CDR3 contains 12 residues. The CDR3 coding sequence is TGTGCCAGCAGCGTAATAGGGACTGAAGCTTTCTTT. This encodes CASSVIGTEAFF. The whole variable domain, filled in from reference TRBV25-1 and TRBJ1-1, reads EADIYQTPRYLVIGTGKKITLECSQTMGHDKMYWYQQDPGMELHLIHYSYGVNSTEKGDLSSESTVSRIRTEHFPLTLESARPSHTSQYLCASSVIGTEAFFGQGTRLTVV.

This clone rates as medium-sized (0.01 to 0.1%). The gene calls are TRBV5-6 and TRBJ2-7; D possibly corresponds to TRBD2 (5 bases). CDR1 SGHDT and CDR2 YYEEEE come from the germline V gene. V lost 0 bases and J 4 bases, leaving 17 bases between the germline ends. The CDR3 extends over 16 amino acids. The CDR3 loop reads CASSLGVGEEAYEQYF. The CDR3 DNA reads as TGTGCCAGCAGCTTGGGCGTGGGAGAGGAGGCTTACGAGCAGTACTTC. The full variable domain, completed using reference TRBV5-6 and TRBJ2-7, is DAGVTQSPTHLIKTRGQQVTLRCSPKSGHDTVSWYQQALGQGPQFIFQYYEEEERQRGNFPDRFSGHQFPNYSSELNVNALLLGDSALYLCASSLGVGEEAYEQYFGPGTRLTVT.

The chain combines TRBV30 with TRBJ1-2; 8 bases agree with TRBD1. CDR1 is GTSNPN and CDR2 is SVGIG in the germline V gene (reference sequence). The CDR3 runs 14 residues. V dropped 2 bases and J dropped 8; count of bases not matched to a gene: 10. In DNA, the CDR3 is TGTGCCTGGAGTCCTTTGAGGGCAGGGGGCGGCTACACCTTC. Protein product: CAWSPLRAGGGYTF.

This rearrangement joins TRBV27 to TRBJ2-3, with 7 nucleotides matching TRBD1. The CDR3 spans 15 residues. The V segment lost 0 bases and the J segment 4 bases; nucleotides outside the gene matches: 4. Germline V gene sequence: CDR1 MNHEY, CDR2 SMNVEV (reference sequence). The CDR3 region has the DNA TGTGCCAGCAGTTTATCAGGGGGCGGTTCAGATACGCAGTATTTT. Its protein is CASSLSGGGSDTQYF.

This clone turned up a few times. This sequence joins TRBV7-9 and TRBJ2-3; 7 nucleotides agree with TRBD2. The V gene end was trimmed by 10 bases and the J gene end by 1 base; junction bases not matched to a gene: 8. The CDR3 is 14 residues long. Germline V gives CDR1 SEHNR, CDR2 FQNEAQ (reference sequence). CDR3 loop: CANAGERGTDTQYF. For the CDR3, the DNA is TGTGCCAACGCGGGGGAGCGGGGCACAGATACGCAGTATTTT.

This clone occurred a few times. The genes are TRBV30 and TRBJ2-7; D unresolved. The V gene lost 5 bases and the J gene lost 1 base, with 6 bases spanning the gap. The CDR3 is 11 amino acids. The germline gives CDR1 GTSNPN, CDR2 SVGIG (reference sequence). The CDR3 protein is CAWGDSYEQYF. Here the CDR3 DNA reads TGTGCCTGGGGGGATTCCTACGAGCAGTACTTC.

This clone came up a few times. The chain is built from TRBV19 and TRBJ2-5, with D perhaps TRBD2 (6 bases). The DNA end lines up better with TRBJ2-7; the J call may be wrong. The length of the CDR3 is 14 residues. Germline CDR1 is LNHDA and CDR2 is SQIVND (reference sequence). The CDR3 DNA reads as TGTGCCAGTAAGGCGGGATACGGGCGCTACGAGCAGTACTTC. Its protein is CASKAGYGRYEQYF.

V is TRBV5-1 and J is TRBJ2-2; 7 positions agree with TRBD2. Trimming removed 4 bases from V and 5 bases from J; junction bases left unmatched: 2. Looked up from germline, CDR1 is SGHRS and CDR2 is YFSETQ. This CDR3 spans 13 amino acids. The CDR3 DNA is TGCGCCAGCAGCCAGCGGGAAACCGGGGAGCTGTTTTTT. As protein: CASSQRETGELFF.

V gene TRBV30 combines with J gene TRBJ2-7; D gene ambiguous. CDR1 is GTSNPN and CDR2 is SVGIG in the germline V gene (reference sequence). Trimming left V 0 bases short and J 5 bases short, with 11 bases between. The CDR3 loop spans 13 amino acids. Here the CDR3 reads CAWSVVSFNEQYF. CDR3 nucleotide sequence: TGTGCCTGGAGTGTTGTGAGTTTCAACGAGCAGTACTTC.

The sample holds a few counts of this clone. J is TRBJ2-2 and V is TRBV7-3, with D possibly matching TRBD2 (6 bases). The germline V and J ends were trimmed by 0 bases and 6 bases, with 17 bases remaining between them. In germline, CDR1 is SGHTA, CDR2 FQGTGA. The CDR3 totals 17 residues. The CDR3, as DNA: TGTGCCAGCAGCTTAACGATGGAGGCAGGGAGGTCCGGGGAGCTGTTTTTT. This encodes CASSLTMEAGRSGELFF.

J is TRBJ1-1 and V is TRBV7-8; D gene ambiguous. Trimming took off 4 bases at V and 1 base at J, with 13 bases between the two ends. CDR3 length: 15 residues. CDR1 and CDR2 (germline): SGHVS, FQNEAQ. The chain's CDR3 is CASSSRTGKNTEAFF. For the CDR3, the DNA is TGTGCCAGCAGCTCCCGGACGGGGAAGAACACTGAAGCTTTCTTT.